A single T cell receptor beta chain is shown here with its context. Antigen: not known. These data belong to a study of radiation and T cells in renal cell carcinoma. Findings and limits, study-wide: Top tumor clonotypes rose in blood 2 weeks post-radiation, then contracted. Without pretreatment biopsies, baseline tumor clonotype presence was undetermined.

Unmatched junction bases numbered 3, after V lost 8 bases and J lost 1 base. Looked up from germline, CDR1 is SGHTA and CDR2 is FQGNSA. The CDR3 runs 17 residues. Sample time point: baseline pretreatment blood. Indicated treatment: 15 Gy SBRT to primary tumor, nephrectomy 4 weeks later. Radiation-treated patients gave blood at baseline, week 2 and week 4. The patient's renal cell carcinoma had clear cell pathology. The method was immunoSEQ multiplex PCR; TCRdb's version includes in-frame clones alone and lacks a portion of them. The profile covers 150,000 or so clones, with 88% appearing a single time and 4.1% taken by the ten largest.

Sequenced here: blood, sampled from a patient whose treatment included radiotherapy and nephrectomy. The sequence derives from a woman aged 70 to 79 with renal cell carcinoma. The genes are TRBV7-2 and TRBJ2-6; TRBD2 agrees at 15 bases. DNA of the CDR3: TGTGCCAGCGGACTAGCGGGGGGGTCGTCTGGGGCCAACGTCCTGACTTTC. Protein: CASGLAGGSSGANVLTF.